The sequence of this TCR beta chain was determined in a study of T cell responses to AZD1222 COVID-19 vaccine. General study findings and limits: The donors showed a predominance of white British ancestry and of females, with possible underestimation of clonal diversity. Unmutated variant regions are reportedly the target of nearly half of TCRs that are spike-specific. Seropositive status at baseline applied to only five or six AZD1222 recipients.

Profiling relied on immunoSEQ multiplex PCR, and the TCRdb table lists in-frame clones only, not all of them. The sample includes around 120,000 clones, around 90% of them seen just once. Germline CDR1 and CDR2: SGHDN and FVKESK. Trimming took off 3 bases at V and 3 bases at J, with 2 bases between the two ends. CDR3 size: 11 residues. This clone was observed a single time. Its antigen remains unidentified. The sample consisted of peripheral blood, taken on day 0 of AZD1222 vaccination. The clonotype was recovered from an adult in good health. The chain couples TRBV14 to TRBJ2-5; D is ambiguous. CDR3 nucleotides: TGTGCCAGCAGCCATAAAGAGACCCAGTACTTC. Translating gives CASSHKETQYF.